A single sample gave rise to the 10 T cell receptor beta chains below, sequenced in a study of CD8 T cells in ankylosing spondylitis. TCRdb re-derived calls from the 5' RACE reads in MiXCR, one entry per CDR3 protein. The table has around 130,000 distinct CDR3 sequences, approximately 15% seen once. The sequenced sample was blood, either unsorted or a sorted T cell fraction (not recorded which). The receptor set was obtained from a female donor with ankylosing spondylitis or in good health (not recorded which).

A few counts support this clonotype. V usage is TRBV2 and J usage is TRBJ1-4; a possible D gene is TRBD1 (5 bases). Trimming took 5 bases from V and 1 from J, leaving 14 bases between them. This CDR3 has 16 residues. Germline values: CDR1 SNHLY, CDR2 FYNNEI. The CDR3 here is CASSIPEGETNEKLFF. The CDR3 DNA reads as TGTGCCAGCAGTATACCGGAAGGGGAAACTAATGAAAAACTGTTTTTT.

This clonotype was recorded many times. V gene TRBV5-1 combines with J gene TRBJ2-5, with D unclear. Trimming removed 0 bases at V and 2 bases at J, with 11 bases between. CDR3 size: 15 residues. Germline lookup yields CDR1 SGHRS and CDR2 YFSETQ. For the CDR3, the DNA is TGCGCCAGCAGCTTGGCCGGTACTGAACAAGAGACCCAGTACTTC. This encodes CASSLAGTEQETQYF.

This clonotype has just a few counts. J is TRBJ2-1 and V is TRBV11-2; 8 bases match TRBD2. CDR3 length equals 15 residues. Germline loops: CDR1 SGHAT, CDR2 FQNNGV. V lost 6 bases and J lost 3; bases outside the gene matches: 7. CDR3 residues: CASSVMAGGYNEQFF. CDR3 in DNA: TGTGCCAGCAGTGTGATGGCGGGAGGCTACAATGAGCAGTTCTTC.

This clonotype was seen a few times. The V and J genes are TRBV30 and TRBJ1-1; 8 bases align to TRBD1. V gave up 4 bases and J gave up 1 base; unmatched junction bases: 5. This CDR3 is built from 14 residues. Germline V gene sequence: CDR1 GTSNPN, CDR2 SVGIG (reference sequence). The CDR3: CAWTRDRWNTEAFF. In DNA, the CDR3 is TGTGCCTGGACCCGGGACAGGTGGAACACTGAAGCTTTCTTT.

The sample holds a few counts of this clonotype. This chain uses TRBV10-1 with TRBJ2-5; D might be TRBD1 (6 bases). The length of the CDR3 is 13 residues. The germline gives CDR1 WNHNN, CDR2 SYGVQD (reference sequence). Between the trimmed V and J ends, which lost 5 bases and 9 bases, there was a span of 16 bases. The CDR3: CASSYRDPGAQYF. As DNA, the CDR3 is TGCGCCAGCAGTTACCGGGACCCAGGGGCCCAGTACTTC.

V is TRBV29-1 and J is TRBJ1-5, with 11 bases aligning to TRBD1. CDR1 SQVTM and CDR2 ANQGSEA come from the germline V gene. V gave up 4 bases and J gave up 6 bases; unmatched junction bases: 5. This CDR3 is 14 amino acids long. The CDR3 DNA follows: TGCAGCGTTGCTGGACAGGGGGCGACTCAGCCCCAGCATTTT. Residues: CSVAGQGATQPQHF. Full variable domain (outside the CDR3, taken from reference TRBV29-1 and TRBJ1-5): SAVISQKPSRDICQRGTSLTIQCQVDSQVTMMFWYRQQPGQSLTLIATANQGSEATYESGFVIDKFPISRPNLTFSTLTVSNMSPEDSSIYLCSVAGQGATQPQHFGDGTRLSIL.

This rearrangement joins TRBV20-1 to TRBJ1-5; possibly TRBD1 for D (5 bases). Germline lookup yields CDR1 DFQATT and CDR2 SNEGSKA (reference sequence). The CDR3 extends over 16 amino acids. V was trimmed by 0 bases and J by 3 bases, leaving 15 bases between them. This CDR3 reads CSARDGVDSLNQPQHF. CDR3 nucleotides: TGCAGTGCTAGAGATGGCGTAGACAGCCTCAATCAGCCCCAGCATTTT.

This clonotype was counted between two and nine times. The V gene is TRBV5-4, the J gene TRBJ2-3; tentatively, D is TRBD2 (6 bases). The CDR3 is made up of 17 amino acids. Between the trimmed V and J ends, which lost 0 bases and 0 bases, there was a span of 14 bases. The germline V gene encodes CDR1 SGHNT and CDR2 YYREEE (reference sequence). The CDR3: CASSLGGTPYSTDTQYF. Written as DNA, the CDR3 is TGTGCCAGCAGCTTGGGTGGGACTCCTTACAGCACAGATACGCAGTATTTT. The full variable domain, in which reference TRBV5-4 and TRBJ2-3 provide the parts outside the CDR3, is ETGVTQSPTHLIKTRGQQVTLRCSSQSGHNTVSWYQQALGQGPQFIFQYYREEENGRGNFPPRFSGLQFPNYSSELNVNALELDDSALYLCASSLGGTPYSTDTQYFGPGTRLTVL.

The chain uses TRBV29-1 and TRBJ2-7; perhaps TRBD1 as D (7 bases). The V and J ends lost 1 base and 1 base respectively, with 14 bases between them. CDR1 is SQVTM and CDR2 is ANQGSEA in the germline V gene. The CDR3 consists of 15 residues. The CDR3 DNA reads TGCAGCGTTGAAGTTCTCCAGGGGGGTTCCTACGAGCAGTACTTC. This translates into CSVEVLQGGSYEQYF.

This clonotype came up once. The chain uses TRBV12-3 or TRBV12-4 and TRBJ2-1; TRBD2 might be the D (6 bases). Trimming cost V 6 bases and J 0 bases, with 15 bases left between them. The CDR3 has 16 amino acids. CDR3 region: CASSARDRGSYNEQFF. DNA for the CDR3: TGTGCCAGCAGCGCGCGGGACCGAGGCTCCTACAATGAGCAGTTCTTC.